This T cell receptor beta chain was recovered during a study of T cells in Graves' hyperthyroidism and ophthalmopathy. The TCR beta CDR3 regions underwent amplification using RNA transcripts as the source. First-round RT-PCR of the TCR CDR3 relied on the HTBI primer set. MiXCR was run by TCRdb on the multiplex PCR reads, yielding one entry per CDR3 protein. The table has 500,000 to 750,000 distinct CDR3 sequences, 13% to 15% seen once. This sample holds PBMCs from roughly 10 ml fresh peripheral blood. This clonotype was observed many times. The CDR3 extends over 15 amino acids. Trimming cost V 7 bases and J 1 base; bases outside gene matches: 9. Germline loops: CDR1 SNHLY, CDR2 FYNNEI.

V is TRBV2 and J is TRBJ1-2; 7 nucleotides align to TRBD1. This TCR was recovered from a woman aged 18-29 years with Graves' ophthalmopathy. The sequenced sample was blood. CDR3 sequence (DNA): TGTGCCAGCACCCTGACAGGGTTTGGTAACTATGGCTACACCTTC. This sequence encodes CASTLTGFGNYGYTF.